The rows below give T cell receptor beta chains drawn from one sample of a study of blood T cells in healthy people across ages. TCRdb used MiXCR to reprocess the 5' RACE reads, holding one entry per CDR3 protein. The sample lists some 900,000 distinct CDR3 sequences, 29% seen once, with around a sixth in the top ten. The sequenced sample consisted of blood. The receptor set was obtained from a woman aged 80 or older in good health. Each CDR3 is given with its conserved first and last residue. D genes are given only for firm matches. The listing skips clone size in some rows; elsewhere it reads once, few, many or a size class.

TGCGCCAGCAGCCGGACCTCAAGGGCCTACGAGCAGTACTTC	CASSRTSRAYEQYF	TRBJ2-7	many	NA	TRBV10-1
TGCAGTGCCAATCTTCGGGCTAGCAGTACGTACGAGCAGTACTTC	CSANLRASSTYEQYF	TRBJ2-7	NA	NA	TRBV20-1
TGTGCCAGCAGCTTCATCCGGGGGGCCCAAGAGACCCAGTACTTC	CASSFIRGAQETQYF	TRBJ2-5	many	NA	TRBV11-2
TGTGCCAGCAATGACAGAAGTTATGGCTACACCTTC	CASNDRSYGYTF	TRBJ1-2	NA	NA	TRBV28
TGTGCCAGCAGTAAGGATGTCGGGACTAGCCCTTTGTTGAAGTATTTT	CASSKDVGTSPLLKYF	TRBJ2-3	many	TRBD2	TRBV11-2
TGCGCCAGCAGCCTACTACCGAACACTGAAGCTTTCTTT	CASSLLPNTEAFF	TRBJ1-1	NA	NA	TRBV4-1
TGCAGTGCGCCGAACACCGGGGAGCTGTTTTTT	CSAPNTGELFF	TRBJ2-2	few	NA	TRBV20-1
TGCGCCAGCAGCCCGGACGGCCAGGGACGCGGGGAGACCCAGTACTTC	CASSPDGQGRGETQYF	TRBJ2-5	many	NA	TRBV5-1
TGCGCCAGGCGAGGGCCGGGTGGCCACGAGCAGTACTTC	CARRGPGGHEQYF	TRBJ2-7	NA	NA	TRBV23-1
TGCAGTGCTTTCTCCCAGGGGGGAACCTACGAGCAGTACTTC	CSAFSQGGTYEQYF	TRBJ2-7	NA	NA	TRBV20-1
TGTGCCAGCAGTCCCCAGCGGGGGGCCCAAGAGACCCAGTACTTC	CASSPQRGAQETQYF	TRBJ2-5	many	TRBD2	TRBV6-1
TGTGCCAGCAGCTTAGCGCTTGGGGGTGCTGGAAACACCATATATTTT	CASSLALGGAGNTIYF	TRBJ1-3	NA	NA	TRBV7-2
TGTGCCAGCAGCTTAGTCCCTAACCCTAATGAAAAACTGTTTTTT	CASSLVPNPNEKLFF	TRBJ1-4	once	NA	TRBV7-2
TGTGCCAGCAGCACCCGTCGGGACACCCACCAAGAGACCCAGTACTTC	CASSTRRDTHQETQYF	TRBJ2-5	many	NA	TRBV9
TGCAGTGCTAGGGACCACGGGACTAGCAGACACAATGAGCAGTTCTTC	CSARDHGTSRHNEQFF	TRBJ2-1	NA	TRBD2	TRBV20-1
TGCAGCGTTGAAGGCGGGCAGGTGGGCTACAATGAGCAGTTCTTC	CSVEGGQVGYNEQFF	TRBJ2-1	many	NA	TRBV29-1
TGTGCCAGCAGCCCTTACGGGCGCCAAGAGACCCAGTACTTC	CASSPYGRQETQYF	TRBJ2-5	many	NA	TRBV14
TGTGCCAGCAGCTCACTCGGGGGGGACTACAATGAGCAGTTCTTC	CASSSLGGDYNEQFF	TRBJ2-1	many	TRBD2	TRBV11-2
TGTGCCAGCAGCCAAGATGGAGGGCAGCCCCAGCATTTT	CASSQDGGQPQHF	TRBJ1-5	NA	NA	TRBV4-2
TGTGCCATCAGTGGGACAGGGGACGCCGGGCAGTACTTC	CAISGTGDAGQYF	TRBJ2-7	NA	TRBD1	TRBV10-3
TGTGCCAGCTCTCATGGGACAGATCAGCCCCAGCATTTT	CASSHGTDQPQHF	TRBJ1-5	NA	TRBD1	TRBV6-2/TRBV6-3
TGTGCCAGCACCTCAGGGGCGGGTAATGAAAAACTGTTTTTT	CASTSGAGNEKLFF	TRBJ1-4	NA	NA	TRBV7-9